The clone carrying this TCR beta chain has just a few counts. Antigen specificity is unknown. TCRbeta library construction was performed incorporating unique molecular identifiers. TCRdb itself ran the PCR reads through MiXCR, one entry per CDR3 protein. The repertoire holds about 580,000 distinct CDR3 sequences, with about 23% as singletons. This CDR3 has 16 amino acids. V was pared by 4 bases and J by 0 bases, with 5 bases of the junction left unmatched. Germline V gene lookup returns CDR1 LGHNA and CDR2 YSLEER. The sample originates from a study of T-cell reconstitution after alpha-beta-depleted transplantation in children. General observations from the study: From newly produced T cells came most of the T-cell counts and diversity one year after transplant. Expanded clones from the graft, numbering several hundred, reportedly supplied alpha-beta T cells about two months after transplant. Some patients owed their high day-60 TCRbeta diversity to surviving recipient T cells and thymic progenitors.

Sequenced here: PBMCs, mostly from graft donor cells, sampled 360 days after TCRalphabeta/CD19-depleted stem cell transplant. This TCR was recovered from a boy younger than two who had a stem cell transplant for acute myeloid leukemia, so the T cells may come from the graft donor. The chain recombines TRBV4-3 with TRBJ1-5; 8 nucleotides line up with TRBD1. CDR3 bases: TGCGCCAGCAGCCTGGACAGGGATCCTAGCAATCAGCCCCAGCATTTT. This encodes CASSLDRDPSNQPQHF.